This T cell receptor (beta chain) derives from a study of Graves' ophthalmopathy and Graves' hyperthyroidism. RNA transcripts were the template, and TCR beta CDR3 regions were amplified from them. HTBI primers were employed in first-round RT-PCR, then a second-round multiplex PCR followed. TCRdb analysed the multiplex PCR reads with MiXCR anew, one entry per CDR3 protein. Of 600,000 to 700,000 distinct CDR3 sequences in the sample, roughly 39% were seen once. Per germline, CDR1 GTSNPN and CDR2 SVGIG (reference sequence). Trimming left V 3 bases short and J 5 bases short, with 13 bases between. This CDR3 is 13 amino acids long. Study-wide results and caveats: The majority of expanded thyroid clonotypes above 0.001 frequency also occurred in blood.

Each donor who had ophthalmopathy showed moderate-to-severe activity, a CAS of ≥3, a NOSPECS of ≥4, and a duration under 3 months. The table lists this clonotype with a few counts. Its cognate antigen is unknown. The specimen was peripheral blood. This rearrangement joins TRBV30 to TRBJ2-5, with D unclear. This TCR was sampled from an adult man with Graves' ophthalmopathy. The CDR3 protein is CAWSLPVLETQYF. CDR3 bases: TGTGCCTGGAGCCTACCGGTGCTGGAGACCCAGTACTTC.